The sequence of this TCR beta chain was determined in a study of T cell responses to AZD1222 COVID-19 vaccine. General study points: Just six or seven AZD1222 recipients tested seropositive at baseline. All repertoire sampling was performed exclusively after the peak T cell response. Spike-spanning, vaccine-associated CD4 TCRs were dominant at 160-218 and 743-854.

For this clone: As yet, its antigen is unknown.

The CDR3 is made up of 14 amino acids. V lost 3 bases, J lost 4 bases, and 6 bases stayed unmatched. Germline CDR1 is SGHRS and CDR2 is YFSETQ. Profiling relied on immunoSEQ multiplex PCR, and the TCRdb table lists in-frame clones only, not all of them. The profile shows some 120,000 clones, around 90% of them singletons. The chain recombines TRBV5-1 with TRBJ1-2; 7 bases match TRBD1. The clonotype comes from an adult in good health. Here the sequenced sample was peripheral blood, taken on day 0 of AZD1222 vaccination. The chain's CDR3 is CASSWGQSSYGYTF. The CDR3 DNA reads TGCGCCAGCAGCTGGGGACAGTCCTCCTATGGCTACACCTTC.